This T cell receptor beta chain was retrieved from a study of blood T cell repertoires in COVID-19. Study summary: Acute and convalescent COVID-19 samples came from the United States, Italy and Spain. Sample material is recorded as cDNA or gDNA derived from T cells, B-cell-depleted T cells, or PBMCs.

Patients in Seattle were enrolled during active infection, then followed longitudinally. Trimming pared 2 bases from V and 5 bases from J, leaving 6 bases between. The germline V gene encodes CDR1 MNHEY and CDR2 SVGAGI. This CDR3 has 12 residues. Authors' methods: Amplified reference gene primers provided the basis for estimating nucleated cell counts. Measured with immunoSEQ multiplex PCR; TCRdb has only the in-frame clones, and not every one. Clone size and V and J calls were adopted from that table, with D and trimming inferred from the DNA. The sample lists approximately 160,000 clones, about 85% occurring once.

Sequencing was performed on peripheral blood. This chain connects TRBV6-5 to TRBJ1-2; D perhaps matches TRBD1 (5 bases). The TCR originated in a woman aged 55-69 years with COVID-19, enrolled during active disease. The CDR3 spells CASSYRGYGYTF. Written as DNA, the CDR3 is TGTGCCAGCAGTTACAGGGGTTATGGCTACACCTTC.